This T cell receptor (beta chain) was recovered during a study of T cell responses to AZD1222 COVID-19 vaccine. Study details: Researchers grouped second doses given at about 4 or about 12 weeks into one pool. General study points: Across the whole spike, CD4 TCRs peaked at regions 160-218 and 743-854. At baseline, just five to seven AZD1222 recipients tested seropositive. Clonal diversity was possibly underestimated; the donors were predominantly white British and more often female.

With respect to this clone: What it recognizes is unknown.

The CDR3 is 15 amino acids. Germline lookup yields CDR1 MDHEN and CDR2 SYDVKM. V was shortened by 10 bases and J by 5 bases, with 20 bases between the two germline ends. Assay used: immunoSEQ multiplex PCR; TCRdb lists only in-frame clones, some missing. Of about 190,000 clones listed, roughly 93% are singletons. The sequence derives from an adult in good health. This chain uses TRBV28 with TRBJ2-2; possibly TRBD1 for D (6 bases). This specimen consisted of peripheral blood, obtained on day 0 of AZD1222 vaccination. The CDR3 is CATTGGGRGTGELFF. As DNA, the CDR3 is TGTGCCACCACTGGGGGCGGCAGAGGGACCGGGGAGCTGTTTTTT.